The clone carrying this TCR beta chain was observed a handful of times. Its antigen is undetermined. All sorted populations exceeded 98% purity. The CDR3 is 15 amino acids. CDR1 is ENHRY, CDR2 SYGVKD, per germline. V gave up 11 bases and J gave up 2 bases, with 18 bases separating them. These data are taken from a study of beta chain features in type 1 diabetes. General study findings and limits: Shorter TCRB CDR3s, moderately but significantly so, marked every one of the four CD4+ subsets in Type 1 diabetes patients. An over-representation of cells with high TCR expression could result from cDNA sequencing.

Investigators reverse transcribed all isolated RNA, so they sequenced expressed TCRB transcripts. For naive, central memory and regulatory T cell samples, reads averaged roughly 3.7 million. This table comes from immunoSEQ multiplex PCR, and its TCRdb copy is limited to in-frame clones, with some not included. The table includes about 650,000 clones, roughly 12% detected once. This TCR came from a man in his thirties or forties with type 1 diabetes. The sample consisted of naive CD4+ T cells from blood. This rearrangement joins TRBV10-3 to TRBJ2-2, with D perhaps given as TRBD1 or TRBD2 (5 bases each). For the CDR3, the DNA is TGTGCCTCTTCGCAAAGGGGACGTAACACCGGGGAGCTGTTTTTT. Protein: CASSQRGRNTGELFF.